The T cell receptor (beta chain) described here comes from a study of T cells of healthy individuals. This clonotype was counted only a few times. Trimming left V 4 bases short and J 1 base short, with 9 bases between. CDR1 and CDR2 (germline): SGHRS, YFSETQ. The CDR3 runs 14 residues. Each CDR3 protein is one row after TCRdb ran MiXCR on the 5' RACE reads. The sample lists 40,000 to 60,000 distinct CDR3 sequences; roughly 14% were seen once. The TCR was taken from a human donor in good health. This chain connects TRBV5-1 to TRBJ2-4; D unresolved. The CDR3 sequence: CASSGEGAKNIQYF. CDR3 nucleotide sequence: TGCGCCAGCAGCGGCGAAGGTGCCAAAAACATTCAGTACTTC.